A single sample gave rise to the 9 T cell receptor beta chains below, sequenced in a study of blood T cell repertoires in COVID-19. Some clones are missing from TCRdb's copy, which holds only in-frame ones; the method was immunoSEQ multiplex PCR. The sample consists of about 15,000 clones, around 73% of them appearing once. The sample was peripheral blood. All receptors come from a man in his sixties or seventies with acute or convalescent COVID-19.

This chain uses TRBV6-1 with TRBJ1-5, with TRBD1 as a possible D gene (5 bases). V lost 2 bases, J lost 2 bases, and 10 bases lay in between. Germline CDR1 and CDR2: MNHNS and SASEGT. The CDR3 spans 15 residues. CDR3 coding DNA: TGTGCCAGCAGTGAAACAGGTATAGGCAATCAGCCCCAGCATTTT. Translating it yields CASSETGIGNQPQHF.

The chain is built from TRBV4-3 and TRBJ2-3; TRBD2 aligns across 10 bases. With 4 bases clipped from V and 0 bases from J, the junction kept 16 bases outside the gene matches. The CDR3 runs 20 residues. Germline loops: CDR1 LGHNA, CDR2 YSLEER. The CDR3 DNA sequence: TGCGCCAGCAGCCTGATGGCTCTAGCGGGGGAGGGGGGAAGCACAGATACGCAGTATTTT. It translates to CASSLMALAGEGGSTDTQYF.

This rearrangement joins TRBV2 to TRBJ2-2; possibly TRBD1 for D (6 bases). The CDR3 sequence is 14 residues long. Per the germline V gene, CDR1 is SNHLY and CDR2 is FYNNEI. Trimming left V 5 bases short and J 1 base short, with 8 bases between. The CDR3 DNA is TGTGCCAGCAGTCAGGGGCGGAACACCGGGGAGCTGTTTTTT. Encoded protein: CASSQGRNTGELFF.

The gene calls are TRBV24-1 and TRBJ2-2, with 14 bases lining up with TRBD2. CDR1 and CDR2 from the germline V gene are KGHDR and SFDVKD. CDR3 length: 18 amino acids. V gave up 3 bases and J gave up 5 bases; unmatched junction bases: 7. CDR3 sequence (DNA): TGTGCCACCAGTGATCCAACTCGGACTAGCGGGGGGACCGGGGAGCTGTTTTTT. Encoded protein: CATSDPTRTSGGTGELFF.

This clone was detected only a few times. This rearrangement joins TRBV7-3 to TRBJ2-1, with 8 bases lining up with TRBD2. Germline trimming cut 4 bases from V and 7 bases from J; bases unmatched to any gene: 3. This CDR3 has 13 residues. Looked up from germline, CDR1 is SGHTA and CDR2 is FQGTGA. The CDR3 nucleotides read TGTGCCAGCAGCTGGACTAGCTCGAATGAGCAGTTCTTC. This codes for CASSWTSSNEQFF.

This clone was detected only once. The genes are TRBV3-1 (or the pseudogene TRBV3-2) and TRBJ2-1, with D possibly TRBD1 on 6 matching bases. The ends were cut back, 4 bases at V and 3 bases at J, with 10 bases in the middle. Germline CDR1 is LGHDT and CDR2 is YNNKEL (reference sequence). CDR3 length equals 14 residues. This chain's CDR3 is CASSPGQIYNEQFF. The CDR3 DNA follows: TGTGCCAGCAGCCCCGGACAGATCTACAATGAGCAGTTCTTC.

The rearrangement joins TRBV6-5 to TRBJ1-1; 7 bases line up with TRBD1. CDR3 length equals 15 residues. Trimming at V came to 2 bases and at J to 10 bases, leaving 13 bases not matched to a gene. Per germline, CDR1 MNHEY and CDR2 SVGAGI. The CDR3 sequence: CASSYGGRQGDGAFF. The CDR3 DNA is TGTGCCAGCAGTTACGGGGGTCGACAGGGAGATGGAGCTTTCTTT.

This clone was observed once. The V call is TRBV12-3 or TRBV12-4, the J call TRBJ2-7, with 9 positions matching TRBD1. The length of the CDR3 is 13 residues. V lost 5 bases, J lost 6 bases, and 5 bases stayed unmatched. CDR3 sequence (DNA): TGTGCCAGCAGTCCGGGACAGGGAGGCGAGCAGTACTTC. It specifies CASSPGQGGEQYF.

The chain uses TRBV6-5 and TRBJ2-2; 8 bases map to TRBD1. CDR1 is MNHEY and CDR2 is SVGAGI in the germline V gene. Losses at the gene ends were 5 bases for V and 4 bases for J; bases not matched to a gene: 6. The CDR3 is 15 residues long. The CDR3 coding sequence is TGTGCCAGCAGTCCAGGGGGCGCGGGCACCGGGGAGCTGTTTTTT. Translating it yields CASSPGGAGTGELFF.